This TCR beta chain was documented in a study of type 1 and type 2 diabetes patients. About the study: Magnetic bead positive selection isolated CD4+ or CD8+ T cells from PBMCs. Overall study results and limits: With limited T2D and control samples, some T1D-only expanded clones may not be T1D-specific.

A note on this clonotype: What it recognizes is unknown.

This CDR3 comprises 14 residues. V shed 8 bases and J 10 bases; nucleotides not matched to a gene: 10. Looked up from germline, CDR1 is SNHLY and CDR2 is FYNNEI. The PCR template was genomic DNA. Amplification of the beta chain CDR3 used 30 forward and 13 reverse multiplex primers. TCRdb processed the multiplex PCR reads anew with MiXCR; each CDR3 protein has one entry. The sample holds about 250,000 distinct CDR3 sequences, approximately 50% seen once. The specimen was peripheral blood mononuclear cells (PBMCs). This receptor was identified in a young man with type 2 diabetes. This chain connects TRBV2 to TRBJ1-6, with 8 positions matching TRBD1. The CDR3 reads CASVGTGGISPLHF. The CDR3, as DNA: TGTGCCAGCGTGGGGACAGGTGGGATCTCACCCCTCCACTTT.